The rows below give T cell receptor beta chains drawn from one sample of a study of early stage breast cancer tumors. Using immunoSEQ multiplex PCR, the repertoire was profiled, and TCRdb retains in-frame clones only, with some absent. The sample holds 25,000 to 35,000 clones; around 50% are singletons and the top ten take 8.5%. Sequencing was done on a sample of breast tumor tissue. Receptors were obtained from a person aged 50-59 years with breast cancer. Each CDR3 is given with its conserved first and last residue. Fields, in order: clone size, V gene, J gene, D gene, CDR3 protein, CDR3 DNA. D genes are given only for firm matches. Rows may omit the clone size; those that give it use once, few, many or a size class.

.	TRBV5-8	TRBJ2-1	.	CASSLVWSYNEQFF	TGTGCCAGCAGCCTTGTATGGTCCTACAATGAGCAGTTCTTC
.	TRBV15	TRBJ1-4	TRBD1	CATSREPGQAAMGEKLFF	TGTGCCACCAGCAGAGAACCGGGACAGGCAGCTATGGGTGAAAAACTGTTTTTT
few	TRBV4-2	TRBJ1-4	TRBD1	CASSQGWQGGEKLFF	TGTGCCAGCAGCCAAGGATGGCAGGGGGGTGAAAAACTGTTTTTT
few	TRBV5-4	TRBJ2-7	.	CASSSSGRGLYEQYF	TGTGCCAGCAGCTCCTCTGGGCGGGGTCTCTACGAGCAGTACTTC
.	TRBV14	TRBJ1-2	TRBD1	CASSQLGTGVQYGYTF	TGTGCCAGCAGCCAGCTCGGGACAGGGGTGCAATATGGCTACACCTTC
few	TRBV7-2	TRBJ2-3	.	CASSPPVTDTQYF	TGTGCCAGCAGCCCACCAGTTACAGATACGCAGTATTTT
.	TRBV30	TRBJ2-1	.	CAWSISSVYEQFF	TGTGCCTGGAGTATCTCTAGCGTATATGAGCAGTTCTTC
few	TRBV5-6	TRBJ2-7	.	CASSPGGGKTSYEQYF	TGTGCCAGCAGCCCTGGGGGCGGGAAAACCTCCTACGAGCAGTACTTC
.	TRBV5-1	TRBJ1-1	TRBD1	CASSHGTGGDLNTEAFF	TGCGCCAGCAGCCATGGGACAGGGGGCGATTTAAACACTGAAGCTTTCTTT
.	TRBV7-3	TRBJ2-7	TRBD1	CASSLDRAHEQYF	TGTGCCAGCAGCTTAGACAGGGCACACGAGCAGTACTTC
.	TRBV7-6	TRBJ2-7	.	CASSLVPADYEQYF	TGTGCCAGCAGCTTAGTTCCAGCGGACTACGAGCAGTACTTC
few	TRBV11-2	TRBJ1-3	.	CASSSGYTGSGNTIYF	TGTGCCAGCAGCTCAGGCTATACAGGCTCTGGAAACACCATATATTTT
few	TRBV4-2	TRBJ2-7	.	CASSQATGTYEQYF	TGTGCCAGCAGCCAAGCGACAGGAACCTACGAGCAGTACTTC
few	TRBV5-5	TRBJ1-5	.	CASSDEAGGRNQPQHF	TGTGCCAGCAGCGACGAGGCCGGGGGGCGAAATCAGCCCCAGCATTTT
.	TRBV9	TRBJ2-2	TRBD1	CASSFGTGSGELFF	TGTGCCAGCAGCTTCGGGACAGGGTCCGGGGAGCTGTTTTTT
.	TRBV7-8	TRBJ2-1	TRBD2	CASSDWRAGNNEQFF	TGTGCCAGCAGCGACTGGCGAGCGGGGAACAATGAGCAGTTCTTC
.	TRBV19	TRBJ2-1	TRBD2	CASRWGAGGGNEQFF	TGTGCCAGTAGATGGGGAGCGGGAGGAGGGAATGAGCAGTTCTTC
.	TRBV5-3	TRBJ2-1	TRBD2	CARSLSLAGGPEEQFF	TGTGCCAGAAGCTTGTCGCTAGCGGGAGGGCCTGAGGAGCAGTTCTTC
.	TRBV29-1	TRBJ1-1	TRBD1	CSDGGTEKTEAFF	TGCAGCGACGGAGGGACAGAGAAAACTGAAGCTTTCTTT
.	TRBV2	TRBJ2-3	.	CASSAGLISTDTQYF	TGTGCCAGCAGCGCAGGACTGATAAGCACAGATACGCAGTATTTT
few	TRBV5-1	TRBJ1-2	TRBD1	CASSPGRGPNYGYTF	TGCGCCAGCAGCCCCGGAAGGGGGCCAAACTATGGCTACACCTTC
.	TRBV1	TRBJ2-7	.	CTSSQRTVPPGLAGTNPTYEQYF	TGCACCAGCAGCCAGCGTACCGTACCCCCGGGACTAGCGGGTACGAACCCAACCTACGAGCAGTACTTC
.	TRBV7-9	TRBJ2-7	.	CASSLVGGNYEQYF	TGTGCCAGCAGCTTAGTAGGGGGGAACTACGAGCAGTACTTC
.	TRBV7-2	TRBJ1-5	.	CASSPGNSNQPQHF	TGTGCCAGCAGCCCAGGGAATAGCAATCAGCCCCAGCATTTT
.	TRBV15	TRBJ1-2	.	CATSVRGYYGYTF	TGTGCCACCAGCGTCAGGGGCTACTATGGCTACACCTTC
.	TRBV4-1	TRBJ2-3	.	CASSQELGIPSADTQYF	TGCGCCAGCAGCCAAGAGTTAGGGATTCCCTCGGCAGATACGCAGTATTTT
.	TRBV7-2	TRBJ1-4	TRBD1	CASSSSTGVNEKLFF	TGTGCCAGCAGCTCATCGACAGGGGTTAATGAAAAACTGTTTTTT
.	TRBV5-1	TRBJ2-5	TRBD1	CASSTNRGFQETQYF	TGCGCCAGCAGCACAAACAGGGGATTCCAAGAGACCCAGTACTTC
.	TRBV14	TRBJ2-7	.	CASSQILPPDEQYF	TGTGCCAGCAGCCAAATACTACCCCCGGACGAGCAGTACTTC
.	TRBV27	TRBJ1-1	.	CASSFAGGRLTMNTEAFF	TGTGCCAGCAGTTTCGCCGGGGGGAGACTGACGATGAACACTGAAGCTTTCTTT
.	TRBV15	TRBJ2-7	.	CATSRDGTPQGIYEQYF	TGTGCCACCAGCAGAGATGGCACCCCCCAAGGGATCTACGAGCAGTACTTC
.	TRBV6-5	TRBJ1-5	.	CASGWGPPYSNQPQHF	TGTGCCAGCGGTTGGGGCCCCCCCTATAGCAATCAGCCCCAGCATTTT
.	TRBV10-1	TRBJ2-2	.	CASSPFSTNTGELFF	TGCGCCAGCAGCCCTTTCAGCACCAACACCGGGGAGCTGTTTTTT
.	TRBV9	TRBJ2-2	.	CASSVAPSGAPGELFF	TGTGCCAGCAGCGTAGCCCCCTCGGGGGCTCCCGGGGAGCTGTTTTTT
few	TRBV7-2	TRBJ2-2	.	CAEDVEDTGELFF	TGTGCCGAGGACGTCGAGGACACCGGGGAGCTGTTTTTT
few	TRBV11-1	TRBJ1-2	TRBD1	CASSLAGTGDGYTF	TGTGCCAGCAGCTTAGCCGGGACAGGGGATGGCTACACCTTC
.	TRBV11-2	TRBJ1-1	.	CASSTMGNTEAFF	TGTGCCAGCAGCACTATGGGGAACACTGAAGCTTTCTTT
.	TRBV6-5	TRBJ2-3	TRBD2	CASSYSPWAGGDTQYF	TGTGCCAGCAGTTACTCCCCGTGGGCGGGGGGGGATACGCAGTATTTT
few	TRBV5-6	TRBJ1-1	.	CASSLPGNTEAFF	TGTGCCAGCAGTCTCCCGGGGAACACTGAAGCTTTCTTT
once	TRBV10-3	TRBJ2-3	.	CAISDGTGDTQYF	TGTGCCATCAGTGACGGGACTGGAGATACGCAGTATTTT
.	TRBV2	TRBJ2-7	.	CASVLAHEQYF	TGTGCCAGCGTGCTCGCCCACGAGCAGTACTTC
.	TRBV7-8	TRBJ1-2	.	CASSLAGGANYGYTF	TGTGCCAGCAGCTTAGCGGGAGGAGCTAACTATGGCTACACCTTC
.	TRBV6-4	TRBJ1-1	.	CASSPGGVSTEAFF	TGTGCCAGCAGTCCCGGTGGGGTAAGCACTGAAGCTTTCTTT
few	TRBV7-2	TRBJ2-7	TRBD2	CASSILAGGAYEQYF	TGTGCCAGCAGCATCTTAGCGGGAGGGGCCTACGAGCAGTACTTC
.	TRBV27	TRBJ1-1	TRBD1	CASGDRPMNTEAFF	TGTGCCAGCGGGGACAGACCGATGAACACTGAAGCTTTCTTT
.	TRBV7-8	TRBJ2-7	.	CASSFHQGPSYEQYF	TGTGCCAGCAGCTTTCATCAGGGCCCGTCCTACGAGCAGTACTTC
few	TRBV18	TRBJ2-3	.	CASSNNGLETQYF	TGTGCCAGCTCAAACAACGGACTTGAAACGCAGTATTTT
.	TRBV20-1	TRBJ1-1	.	CSASREKAFF	TGCAGTGCTAGCCGGGAGAAAGCTTTCTTT
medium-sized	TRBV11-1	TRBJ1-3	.	CASSLAEGFSGNTIYF	TGTGCCAGCAGCTTAGCGGAGGGGTTCTCTGGAAACACCATATATTTT
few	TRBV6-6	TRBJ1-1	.	CASSIAVNTEAFF	TGTGCCAGCAGTATAGCGGTGAACACTGAAGCTTTCTTT
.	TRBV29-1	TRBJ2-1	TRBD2	CSVGGLAGGDFNEQFF	TGCAGCGTGGGGGGACTAGCGGGAGGCGACTTCAATGAGCAGTTCTTC
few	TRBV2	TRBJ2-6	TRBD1	CASSVNRGRTGANVLTF	TGTGCCAGCAGCGTTAACAGGGGGAGGACTGGGGCCAACGTCCTGACTTTC
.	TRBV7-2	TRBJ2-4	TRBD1	CASSLVGGAQGATKNIQYF	TGTGCCAGCAGCTTAGTCGGAGGGGCACAGGGGGCAACCAAAAACATTCAGTACTTC
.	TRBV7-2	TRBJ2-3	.	CASSLGPAGGDTQYF	TGTGCCAGCAGCTTAGGTCCAGCGGGTGGGGATACGCAGTATTTT
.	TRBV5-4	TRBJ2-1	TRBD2	CASSISGRAFNEQFF	TGTGCCAGCAGCATTAGCGGGAGGGCCTTCAATGAGCAGTTCTTC